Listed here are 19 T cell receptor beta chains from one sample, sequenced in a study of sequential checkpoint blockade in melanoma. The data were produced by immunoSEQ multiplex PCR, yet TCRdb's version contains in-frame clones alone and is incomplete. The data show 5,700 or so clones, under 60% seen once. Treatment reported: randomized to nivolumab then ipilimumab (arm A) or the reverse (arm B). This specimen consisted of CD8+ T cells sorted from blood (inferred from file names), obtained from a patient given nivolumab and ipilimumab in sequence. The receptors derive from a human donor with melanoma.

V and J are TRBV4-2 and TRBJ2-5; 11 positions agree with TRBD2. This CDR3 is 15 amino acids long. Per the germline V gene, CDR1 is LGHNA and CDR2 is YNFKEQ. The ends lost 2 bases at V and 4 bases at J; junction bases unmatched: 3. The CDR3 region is CASSQTSGGSETQYF. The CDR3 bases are TGTGCCAGCAGCCAAACTAGCGGGGGTTCAGAGACCCAGTACTTC.

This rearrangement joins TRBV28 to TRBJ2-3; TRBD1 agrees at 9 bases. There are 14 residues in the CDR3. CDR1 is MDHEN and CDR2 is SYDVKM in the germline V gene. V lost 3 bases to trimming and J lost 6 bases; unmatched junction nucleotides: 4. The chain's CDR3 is CASSLTGGGDTQYF. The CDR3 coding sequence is TGTGCCAGCAGTTTGACAGGGGGTGGGGATACGCAGTATTTT. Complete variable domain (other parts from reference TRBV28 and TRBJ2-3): DVKVTQSSRYLVKRTGEKVFLECVQDMDHENMFWYRQDPGLGLRLIYFSYDVKMKEKGDIPEGYSVSREKKERFSLILESASTNQTSMYLCASSLTGGGDTQYFGPGTRLTVL.

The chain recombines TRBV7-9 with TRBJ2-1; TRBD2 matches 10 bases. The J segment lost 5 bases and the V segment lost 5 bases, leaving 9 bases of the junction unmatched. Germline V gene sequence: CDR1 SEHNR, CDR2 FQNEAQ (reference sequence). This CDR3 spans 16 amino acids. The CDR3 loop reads CASSQELAGADNEQFF. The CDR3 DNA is TGTGCCAGCAGCCAGGAGCTAGCGGGGGCCGACAATGAGCAGTTCTTC.

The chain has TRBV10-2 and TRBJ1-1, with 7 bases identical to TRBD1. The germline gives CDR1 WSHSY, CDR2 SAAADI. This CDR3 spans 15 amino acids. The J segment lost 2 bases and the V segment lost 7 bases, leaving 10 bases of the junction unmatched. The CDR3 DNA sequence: TGCGCCAGCACCGACATACAGGGGTCTAACACTGAAGCTTTCTTT. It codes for CASTDIQGSNTEAFF.

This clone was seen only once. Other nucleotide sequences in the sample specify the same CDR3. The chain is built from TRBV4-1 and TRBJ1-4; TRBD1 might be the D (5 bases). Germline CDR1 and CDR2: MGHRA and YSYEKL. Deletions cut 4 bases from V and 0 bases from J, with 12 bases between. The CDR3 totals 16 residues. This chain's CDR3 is CASSPTPGATNEKLFF. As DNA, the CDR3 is TGCGCCAGCAGCCCCACCCCGGGGGCAACTAATGAAAAACTGTTTTTT.

CDR3: CASSSAGTAAYEQYF. The CDR3 nucleotides read TGTGCCAGCAGCTCAGCCGGGACAGCAGCCTACGAGCAGTACTTC. This chain joins TRBV7-9 and TRBJ2-7; the match to TRBD1 covers 7 bases. After removal of 4 bases from V and 2 bases from J, the junction contained 8 bases not matched to a gene. This CDR3 has 15 residues. Germline lookup yields CDR1 SEHNR and CDR2 FQNEAQ (reference sequence). Using reference TRBV7-9 and TRBJ2-7 for the parts outside the CDR3, the full variable domain is DTGVSQNPRHKITKRGQNVTFRCDPISEHNRLYWYRQTLGQGPEFLTYFQNEAQLEKSRLLSDRFSAERPKGSFSTLEIQRTEQGDSAMYLCASSSAGTAAYEQYFGPGTRLTVT.

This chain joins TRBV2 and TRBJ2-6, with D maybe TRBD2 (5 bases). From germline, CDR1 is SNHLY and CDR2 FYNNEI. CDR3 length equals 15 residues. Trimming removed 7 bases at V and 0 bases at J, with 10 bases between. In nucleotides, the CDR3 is TGTGCCAGCACTGGCCGGGGCTCTGGGGCCAACGTCCTGACTTTC. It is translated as CASTGRGSGANVLTF.

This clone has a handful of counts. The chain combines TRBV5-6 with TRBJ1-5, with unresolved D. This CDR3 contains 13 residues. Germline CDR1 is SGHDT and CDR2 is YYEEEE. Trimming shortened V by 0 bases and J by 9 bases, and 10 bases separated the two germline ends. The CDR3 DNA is TGTGCCAGCAGCTTGGGACGGGGTCTGCCCCAGCATTTT. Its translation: CASSLGRGLPQHF.

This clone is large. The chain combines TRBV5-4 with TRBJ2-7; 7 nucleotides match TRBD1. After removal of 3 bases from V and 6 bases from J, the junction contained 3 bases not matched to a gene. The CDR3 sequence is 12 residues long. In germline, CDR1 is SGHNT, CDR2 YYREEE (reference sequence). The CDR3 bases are TGTGCCAGCAGCTATGACAGGGTCGAGCAGTACTTC. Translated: CASSYDRVEQYF.

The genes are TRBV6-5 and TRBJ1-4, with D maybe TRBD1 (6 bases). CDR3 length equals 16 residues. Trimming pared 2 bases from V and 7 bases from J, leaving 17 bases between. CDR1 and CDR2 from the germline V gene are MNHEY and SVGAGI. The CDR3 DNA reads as TGTGCCAGCAGTTACGTCGGGGGGCGAGTCACTGAAAAACTGTTTTTT. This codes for CASSYVGGRVTEKLFF.

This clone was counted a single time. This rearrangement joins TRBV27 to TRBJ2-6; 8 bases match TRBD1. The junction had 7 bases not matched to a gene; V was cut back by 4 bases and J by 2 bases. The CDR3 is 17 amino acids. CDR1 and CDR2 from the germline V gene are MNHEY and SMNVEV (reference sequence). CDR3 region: CASSSRGRFAGANVLTF. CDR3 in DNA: TGTGCCAGCAGTTCCAGGGGGCGCTTTGCTGGGGCCAACGTCCTGACTTTC. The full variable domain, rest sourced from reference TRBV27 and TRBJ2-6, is EAQVTQNPRYLITVTGKKLTVTCSQNMNHEYMSWYRQDPGLGLRQIYYSMNVEVTDKGDVPEGYKVSRKEKRNFPLILESPSPNQTSLYFCASSSRGRFAGANVLTFGAGSRLTVL.

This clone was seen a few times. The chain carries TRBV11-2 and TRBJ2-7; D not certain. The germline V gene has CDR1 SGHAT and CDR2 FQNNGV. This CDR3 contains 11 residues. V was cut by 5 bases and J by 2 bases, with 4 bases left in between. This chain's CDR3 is CASSPAYEQYF. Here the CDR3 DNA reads TGTGCCAGCAGCCCAGCCTACGAGCAGTACTTC.

CDR3 sequence: CASSEPGTGDGNTIYF. DNA for the CDR3: TGTGCCAGCAGTGAACCCGGGACAGGGGACGGAAACACCATATATTTT. The chain combines TRBV9 with TRBJ1-3; 10 nucleotides align to TRBD1. Germline CDR1 is SGDLS and CDR2 is YYNGEE. The CDR3 extends over 16 amino acids. V was clipped by 5 bases and J by 4 bases; unmatched bases: 9.

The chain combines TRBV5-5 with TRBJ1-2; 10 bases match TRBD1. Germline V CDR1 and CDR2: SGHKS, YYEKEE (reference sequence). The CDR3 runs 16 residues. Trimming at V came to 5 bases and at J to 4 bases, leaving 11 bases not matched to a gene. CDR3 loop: CASRTRDRGALYGYTF. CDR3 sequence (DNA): TGTGCCAGCAGAACCCGGGACAGGGGTGCTCTCTATGGCTACACCTTC.

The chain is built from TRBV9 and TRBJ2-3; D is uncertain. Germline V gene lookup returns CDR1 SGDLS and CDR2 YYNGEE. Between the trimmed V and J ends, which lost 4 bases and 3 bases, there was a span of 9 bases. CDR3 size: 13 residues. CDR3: CASSPPRTDTQYF. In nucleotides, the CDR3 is TGTGCCAGCAGCCCCCCGAGGACAGATACGCAGTATTTT.

CDR3 DNA: TGTGCCAGCAGCTCCCGGGGGGCAGGTGAGCAGTACTTC. Protein sequence: CASSSRGAGEQYF. The J gene is TRBJ2-7, the V gene TRBV7-8; D possibly corresponds to TRBD2 (7 bases). This CDR3 contains 13 residues. V was clipped by 4 bases and J by 7 bases, with 14 bases between them. Germline values: CDR1 SGHVS, CDR2 FQNEAQ.

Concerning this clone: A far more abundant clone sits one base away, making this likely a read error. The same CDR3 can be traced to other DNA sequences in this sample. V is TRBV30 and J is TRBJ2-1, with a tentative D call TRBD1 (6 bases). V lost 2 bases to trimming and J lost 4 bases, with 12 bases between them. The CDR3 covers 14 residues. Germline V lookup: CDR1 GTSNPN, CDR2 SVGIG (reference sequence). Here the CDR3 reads CAWSTDSAYNEQFF. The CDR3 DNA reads TGTGCCTGGAGTACGGACAGTGCATACAATGAGCAGTTCTTC.

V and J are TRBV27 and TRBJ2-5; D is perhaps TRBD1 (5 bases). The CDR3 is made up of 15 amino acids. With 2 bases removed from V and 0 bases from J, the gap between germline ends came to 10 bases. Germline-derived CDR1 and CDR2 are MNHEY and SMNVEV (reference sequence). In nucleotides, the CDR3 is TGTGCCAGCAGTTTAACAGGACGGTACCAAGAGACCCAGTACTTC. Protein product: CASSLTGRYQETQYF.

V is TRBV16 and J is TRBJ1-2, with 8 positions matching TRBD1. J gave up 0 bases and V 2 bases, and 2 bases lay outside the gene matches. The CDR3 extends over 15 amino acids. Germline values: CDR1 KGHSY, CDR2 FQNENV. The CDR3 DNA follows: TGTGCCAGCAGCCAAGGACAGGGAGCTAACTATGGCTACACCTTC. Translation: CASSQGQGANYGYTF.